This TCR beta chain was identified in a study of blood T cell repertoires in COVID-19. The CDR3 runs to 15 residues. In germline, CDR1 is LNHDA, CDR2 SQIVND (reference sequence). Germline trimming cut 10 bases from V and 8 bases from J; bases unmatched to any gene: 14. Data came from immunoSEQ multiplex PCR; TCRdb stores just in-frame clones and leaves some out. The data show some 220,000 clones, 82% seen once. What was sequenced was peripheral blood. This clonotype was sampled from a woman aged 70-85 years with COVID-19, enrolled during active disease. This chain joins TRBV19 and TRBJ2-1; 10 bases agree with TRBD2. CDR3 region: CATHLASGRLDEQFF. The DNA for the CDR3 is TGTGCCACACATCTGGCTAGCGGGAGACTGGATGAGCAGTTCTTC.